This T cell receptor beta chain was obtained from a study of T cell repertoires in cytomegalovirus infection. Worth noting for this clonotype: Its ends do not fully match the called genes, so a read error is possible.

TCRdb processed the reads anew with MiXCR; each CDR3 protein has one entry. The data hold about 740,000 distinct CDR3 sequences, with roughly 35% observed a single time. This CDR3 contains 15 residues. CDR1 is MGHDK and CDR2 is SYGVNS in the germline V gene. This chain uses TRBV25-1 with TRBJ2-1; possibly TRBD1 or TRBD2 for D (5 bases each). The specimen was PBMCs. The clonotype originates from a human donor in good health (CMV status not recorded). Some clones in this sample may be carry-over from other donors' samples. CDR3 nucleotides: TGTGACAGCAGTATCCCGGGACGGCTATACAATGAGCAGTTCTTC. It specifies CDSSIPGRLYNEQFF.